This T cell receptor beta chain is drawn from a study of T cells in localized non-small cell lung cancer. Overall study findings and caveats: Because only a single region of the tumor was sequenced, heterogeneity remains possible. In adjacent lung appeared a median roughly 56 of the top 100 tumor clones. Longer overall survival associated with higher blood T cell density; shorter survival with higher adjacent-lung clonality. Uninvolved nearby lung showed the greatest T cell clonality, exceeding that found in tumor.

Profiled with immunoSEQ multiplex PCR; TCRdb holds only in-frame clones, not every one. The repertoire holds roughly 15,000 clones, with approximately 85% as singletons. Details on this clone: Its cognate antigen is unknown.

The clonotype originates from a female donor older than 55 with stage I squamous cell lung carcinoma. Sample: peripheral blood, taken before any cancer treatment.

CDR3 sequence: CASSYRDRGYEQYF. In DNA form, the CDR3 reads TGTGCCAGCAGTTACAGGGACAGGGGCTACGAGCAGTACTTC. This sequence joins TRBV6-5 and TRBJ2-7, with 10 bases lining up with TRBD1. CDR3 length equals 14 residues. Germline CDR1 is MNHEY and CDR2 is SVGAGI. Unmatched junction bases numbered 1, after V lost 2 bases and J lost 3 bases.